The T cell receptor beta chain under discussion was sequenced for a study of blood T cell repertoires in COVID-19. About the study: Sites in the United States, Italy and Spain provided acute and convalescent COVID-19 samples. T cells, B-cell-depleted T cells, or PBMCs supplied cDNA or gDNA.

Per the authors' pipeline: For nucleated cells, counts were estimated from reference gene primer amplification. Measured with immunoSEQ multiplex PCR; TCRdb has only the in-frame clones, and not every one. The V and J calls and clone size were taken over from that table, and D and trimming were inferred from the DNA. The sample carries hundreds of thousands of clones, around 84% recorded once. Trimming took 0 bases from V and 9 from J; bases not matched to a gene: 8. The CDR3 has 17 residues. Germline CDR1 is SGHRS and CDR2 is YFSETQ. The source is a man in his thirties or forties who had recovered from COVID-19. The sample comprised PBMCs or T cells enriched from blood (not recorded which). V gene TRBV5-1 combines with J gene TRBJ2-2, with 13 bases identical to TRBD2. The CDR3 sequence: CASSLEGLAGTRRELFF. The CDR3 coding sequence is TGCGCCAGCAGCTTGGAGGGACTAGCGGGGACCCGCCGGGAGCTGTTTTTT. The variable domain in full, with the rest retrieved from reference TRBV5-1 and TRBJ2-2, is KAGVTQTPRYLIKTRGQQVTLSCSPISGHRSVSWYQQTPGQGLQFLFEYFSETQRNKGNFPGRFSGRQFSNSRSEMNVSTLELGDSALYLCASSLEGLAGTRRELFFGEGSRLTVL.